The clone carrying this T cell receptor (beta chain) turned up a few times. Its antigen is unknown. Treatment here: roughly nine-day PBMC culture with coronavirus spike peptide pools or control peptides (ViraFEST assay). CD4+ T cells of the unexposed donor were collected before the COVID-19 pandemic (2011-2018). These data come from a study of vaccination and CD4 T cells after COVID-19. Findings and caveats of the study: The median number of SARS-CoV-2-reactive clonotypes increased from approximately 21 to 38, a change that did not reach significance.

Sequencing of the DNA from cultured CD4+ T cells was carried out with the Oncomine TCR Beta short-read assay. TCRdb re-called the PCR reads through MiXCR, storing one row per CDR3 protein. The table includes approximately 1,300 distinct CDR3 sequences, about 18% detected once. V dropped 6 bases and J dropped 6; count of bases not matched to a gene: 8. The CDR3 runs 15 residues. In germline, CDR1 is MDHEN, CDR2 SYDVKM. The sample was CD4+ T cells from blood, cultured in vitro. The chain employs TRBV28 and TRBJ1-5; 10 bases are shared with TRBD1. The origin of this receptor is a human donor in good health. CDR3 in DNA: TGTGCCAGCAGCTGGGGCGGGACAGGGGTTCAGCCCCAGCATTTT. Its translation: CASSWGGTGVQPQHF. The complete variable domain, with remaining parts taken from reference TRBV28 and TRBJ1-5, reads DVKVTQSSRYLVKRTGEKVFLECVQDMDHENMFWYRQDPGLGLRLIYFSYDVKMKEKGDIPEGYSVSREKKERFSLILESASTNQTSMYLCASSWGGTGVQPQHFGDGTRLSIL.